The rows below give T cell receptor beta chains drawn from one sample of a study of STAT3 mutations in large granular lymphocyte leukemia. Repertoires were generated with immunoSEQ multiplex PCR, while TCRdb's copy carries only in-frame clones and drops some. This table holds 5,000 to 8,000 clones, 45% to 60% found once. What was sequenced was peripheral blood mononuclear cells. Receptors were obtained from a boy aged 5 to 17 with T-cell large granular lymphocyte leukemia. Some clones in this sample may be carry-over from other donors' samples. Both conserved end residues are part of each CDR3. The D gene is left open where the match is weak. The size entry is marked missing in some rows and otherwise reads once, few, many or a size class.

J: TRBJ1-2
V: TRBV6-5
D: .
size: few
CDR3: CASTGGNYGYTF
DNA: TGTGCCAGCACAGGTGGGAACTATGGCTACACCTTC

J: TRBJ2-1
V: TRBV29-1
D: .
size: .
CDR3: CSVGPGHEQFF
DNA: TGCAGCGTTGGACCGGGCCATGAGCAGTTCTTC

J: TRBJ2-7
V: TRBV13
D: .
size: .
CDR3: CASSLPTGGAQYF
DNA: TGTGCCAGCAGCCTCCCGACAGGCGGGGCGCAGTACTTC

J: TRBJ2-5
V: TRBV9
D: .
size: .
CDR3: CASSPRAALGETQYF
DNA: TGTGCCAGCAGCCCTAGGGCCGCATTGGGGGAGACCCAGTACTTC

J: TRBJ2-7
V: TRBV28
D: TRBD2
size: .
CDR3: CASSPVVKRTSGSSYEQYF
DNA: TGTGCCAGCAGCCCGGTCGTGAAGAGGACTAGCGGGAGCTCCTACGAGCAGTACTTC

J: TRBJ2-7
V: TRBV6-5
D: TRBD2
size: .
CDR3: CASNSGAGPYEQYF
DNA: TGTGCCAGCAATAGCGGGGCAGGACCTTACGAGCAGTACTTC

J: TRBJ2-3
V: TRBV2
D: .
size: .
CDR3: CASRLDGDTQYF
DNA: TGTGCCAGCCGCTTGGACGGAGATACGCAGTATTTT

J: TRBJ1-2
V: TRBV23-1
D: .
size: .
CDR3: CASSQSCTANYGYTF
DNA: TGCGCCAGCAGTCAATCATGTACAGCTAACTATGGCTACACCTTC

J: TRBJ1-1
V: TRBV5-4
D: TRBD1
size: .
CDR3: CASSSTGTGWNTEAFF
DNA: TGTGCCAGCAGCTCTACCGGGACAGGGTGGAACACTGAAGCTTTCTTT

J: TRBJ2-1
V: TRBV5-1
D: .
size: .
CDR3: CASSYLGGLGNEQFF
DNA: TGCGCCAGCAGCTACCTAGGGGGGCTCGGCAATGAGCAGTTCTTC

J: TRBJ1-2
V: TRBV7-2
D: TRBD1
size: .
CDR3: CASSPLAGGGGGYTF
DNA: TGTGCCAGCAGCCCCCTTGCAGGGGGCGGTGGTGGCTACACCTTC

J: TRBJ1-2
V: TRBV5-1
D: .
size: .
CDR3: CASSLSGDNYGYTF
DNA: TGCGCCAGCAGCTTGTCAGGGGACAACTATGGCTACACCTTC

J: TRBJ1-6
V: TRBV13
D: .
size: few
CDR3: CASSFQLNSPLHF
DNA: TGTGCCAGCAGCTTCCAGCTAAATTCACCCCTCCACTTT

J: TRBJ1-5
V: TRBV5-1
D: .
size: few
CDR3: CASSLQGGLGQPQHF
DNA: TGCGCCAGCAGCTTGCAGGGAGGGTTAGGTCAGCCCCAGCATTTT

J: TRBJ1-2
V: TRBV30
D: TRBD1
size: once
CDR3: CAWLEPGQRIYGYTF
DNA: TGTGCCTGGCTAGAACCGGGACAGAGGATCTATGGCTACACCTTC

J: TRBJ2-3
V: TRBV30
D: .
size: .
CDR3: CAWSERATTDTDTQYF
DNA: TGTGCCTGGAGTGAAAGAGCTACGACTGACACAGATACGCAGTATTTT

J: TRBJ2-7
V: TRBV30
D: .
size: .
CDR3: CAWSPRTRIRSYEQYF
DNA: TGTGCCTGGAGTCCCAGGACAAGGATCCGCTCCTACGAGCAGTACTTC

J: TRBJ2-7
V: TRBV30
D: .
size: .
CDR3: CAWSLSSYEQYF
DNA: TGTGCCTGGAGTCTAAGCTCCTACGAGCAGTACTTC

J: TRBJ2-3
V: TRBV9
D: .
size: .
CDR3: CASSALTDTQYF
DNA: TGTGCCAGCAGCGCCCTCACAGATACGCAGTATTTT

J: TRBJ1-5
V: TRBV15
D: TRBD1
size: .
CDR3: CATSRDRGYQPQHF
DNA: TGTGCCACCAGCAGGGACAGGGGGTATCAGCCCCAGCATTTT

J: TRBJ1-6
V: TRBV21-1
D: .
size: .
CDR3: CASSVDRGTYNSPLHF
DNA: TGTGCCAGCAGTGTGGACAGGGGAACCTATAATTCACCCCTCCACTTT

J: TRBJ2-5
V: TRBV6-5
D: TRBD2
size: .
CDR3: CASRASGWGETQYF
DNA: TGTGCCAGCAGGGCTAGCGGGTGGGGGGAGACCCAGTACTTC

J: TRBJ1-1
V: TRBV5-1
D: .
size: .
CDR3: CASSPDTSEAFF
DNA: TGCGCCAGCAGCCCGGACACTTCTGAAGCTTTCTTT

J: TRBJ2-2
V: TRBV7-7
D: .
size: .
CDR3: CASSPGHKNTGELFF
DNA: TGTGCCAGCAGCCCGGGACACAAGAACACCGGGGAGCTGTTTTTT

J: TRBJ2-3
V: TRBV18
D: TRBD1
size: .
CDR3: CASSPSYSGGADTQYF
DNA: TGTGCCAGCTCACCAAGTTATTCAGGGGGCGCAGATACGCAGTATTTT

J: TRBJ1-6
V: TRBV5-1
D: .
size: few
CDR3: CASSLGDSTGNSPLHF
DNA: TGCGCCAGCAGCTTGGGGGATAGCACAGGGAATTCACCCCTCCACTTT

J: TRBJ2-7
V: TRBV7-9
D: .
size: .
CDR3: CASRPAGALEQYF
DNA: TGTGCCAGCAGACCCGCGGGGGCCCTCGAGCAGTACTTC

J: TRBJ2-7
V: TRBV7-6
D: .
size: .
CDR3: CASSLTYSSYEQYF
DNA: TGTGCCAGCAGCTTGACGTACAGCTCCTACGAGCAGTACTTC

J: TRBJ1-6
V: TRBV28
D: .
size: few
CDR3: CASSWQVDSPLHF
DNA: TGTGCCAGCAGTTGGCAGGTCGATTCACCCCTCCACTTT

J: TRBJ1-1
V: TRBV20-1
D: .
size: few
CDR3: CSASKPTEAFF
DNA: TGCAGTGCTAGTAAACCCACTGAAGCTTTCTTT

J: TRBJ2-1
V: TRBV29-1
D: .
size: .
CDR3: CSVEDRSRDNEQFF
DNA: TGCAGCGTTGAAGATAGGAGCAGAGATAATGAGCAGTTCTTC

J: TRBJ2-1
V: TRBV7-9
D: TRBD2
size: once
CDR3: CASSKSSGGASEQFF
DNA: TGTGCCAGCAGCAAATCTAGCGGGGGGGCAAGTGAGCAGTTCTTC

J: TRBJ1-6
V: TRBV5-1
D: .
size: .
CDR3: CASSGRGPQEGSLHF
DNA: TGCGCCAGCAGCGGCAGGGGTCCCCAAGAGGGGTCCCTCCACTTT

J: TRBJ2-7
V: TRBV4-2
D: TRBD2
size: .
CDR3: CASSQVLSGSTVEQYF
DNA: TGTGCCAGCAGCCAAGTATTGAGCGGGAGTACGGTCGAGCAGTACTTC

J: TRBJ2-7
V: TRBV7-9
D: TRBD1
size: .
CDR3: CASSPSGQAGHYEQYF
DNA: TGTGCCAGCAGCCCTTCCGGACAGGCGGGTCACTACGAGCAGTACTTC

J: TRBJ2-3
V: TRBV9
D: TRBD2
size: .
CDR3: CASSVAGTRADTQYF
DNA: TGTGCCAGCAGCGTAGCCGGGACTAGGGCAGATACGCAGTATTTT

J: TRBJ2-7
V: TRBV5-4
D: .
size: once
CDR3: CASSLGADLLGASYEQYF
DNA: TGTGCCAGCAGCTTGGGCGCAGACCTCCTAGGGGCATCCTACGAGCAGTACTTC

J: TRBJ2-3
V: TRBV4-3
D: .
size: .
CDR3: CASSQDRAVSTDTQYF
DNA: TGCGCCAGCAGCCAAGATCGGGCGGTGAGCACAGATACGCAGTATTTT

J: TRBJ1-1
V: TRBV7-9
D: .
size: .
CDR3: CASSTDRMNTEAFF
DNA: TGTGCCAGCAGCACCGACAGGATGAACACTGAAGCTTTCTTT

J: TRBJ2-7
V: TRBV5-1
D: .
size: .
CDR3: CASSLVPEDYYEQYF
DNA: TGCGCCAGCAGCTTGGTACCGGAAGACTACTACGAGCAGTACTTC

J: TRBJ1-4
V: TRBV7-9
D: TRBD1
size: .
CDR3: CASSGPQGTEKLFF
DNA: TGTGCCAGCAGCGGACCACAGGGGACTGAAAAACTGTTTTTT

J: TRBJ2-7
V: TRBV5-1
D: TRBD2
size: few
CDR3: CASSLDGRATNEQYF
DNA: TGCGCCAGCAGCTTGGACGGGAGGGCCACCAACGAGCAGTACTTC

J: TRBJ1-1
V: TRBV5-1
D: TRBD1
size: .
CDR3: CASSLTGENTEAFF
DNA: TGCGCCAGCAGCTTGACAGGGGAGAACACTGAAGCTTTCTTT

J: TRBJ1-5
V: TRBV30
D: .
size: .
CDR3: CAWSAYMGPQHF
DNA: TGTGCCTGGAGCGCCTATATGGGGCCCCAGCATTTT

J: TRBJ2-7
V: TRBV13
D: .
size: .
CDR3: CASSSEGRYEQYF
DNA: TGTGCCAGCAGCTCCGAGGGGAGATACGAGCAGTACTTC

J: TRBJ1-5
V: TRBV5-4
D: .
size: few
CDR3: CANARTVSNQPQHF
DNA: TGTGCCAACGCCCGGACAGTCTCCAATCAGCCCCAGCATTTT